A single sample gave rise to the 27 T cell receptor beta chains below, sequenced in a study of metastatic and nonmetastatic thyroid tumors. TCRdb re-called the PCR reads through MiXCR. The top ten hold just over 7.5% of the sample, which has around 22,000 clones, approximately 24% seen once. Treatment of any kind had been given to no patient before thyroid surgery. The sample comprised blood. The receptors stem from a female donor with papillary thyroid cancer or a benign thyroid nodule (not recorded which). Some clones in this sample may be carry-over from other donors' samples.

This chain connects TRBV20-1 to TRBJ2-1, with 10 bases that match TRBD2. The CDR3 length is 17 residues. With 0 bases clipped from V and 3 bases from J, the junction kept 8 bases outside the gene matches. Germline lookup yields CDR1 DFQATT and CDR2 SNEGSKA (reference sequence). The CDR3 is CSAREFQAGGGYNEQFF. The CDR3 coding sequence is TGCAGTGCTAGAGAGTTCCAAGCGGGAGGGGGCTACAATGAGCAGTTCTTC.

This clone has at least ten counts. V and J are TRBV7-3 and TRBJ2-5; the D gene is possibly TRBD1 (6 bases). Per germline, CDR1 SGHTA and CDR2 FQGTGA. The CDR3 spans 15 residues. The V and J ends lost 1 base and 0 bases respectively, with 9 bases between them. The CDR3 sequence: CASSLNQGHQETQYF. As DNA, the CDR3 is TGTGCCAGCAGCTTAAACCAGGGGCACCAAGAGACCCAGTACTTC.

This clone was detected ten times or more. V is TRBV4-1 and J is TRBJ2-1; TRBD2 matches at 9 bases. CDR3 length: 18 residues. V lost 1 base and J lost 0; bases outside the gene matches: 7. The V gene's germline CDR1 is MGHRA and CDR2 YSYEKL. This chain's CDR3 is CASSQGGGGYNSYNEQFF. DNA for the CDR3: TGCGCCAGCAGCCAAGGCGGGGGGGGCTACAACTCCTACAATGAGCAGTTCTTC.

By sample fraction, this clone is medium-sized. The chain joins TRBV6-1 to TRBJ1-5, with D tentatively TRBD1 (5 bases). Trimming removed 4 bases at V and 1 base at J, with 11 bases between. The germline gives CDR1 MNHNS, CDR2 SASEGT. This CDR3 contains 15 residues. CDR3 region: CASSGREGSNQPQHF. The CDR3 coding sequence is TGTGCCAGCAGTGGCAGGGAGGGGAGCAATCAGCCCCAGCATTTT.

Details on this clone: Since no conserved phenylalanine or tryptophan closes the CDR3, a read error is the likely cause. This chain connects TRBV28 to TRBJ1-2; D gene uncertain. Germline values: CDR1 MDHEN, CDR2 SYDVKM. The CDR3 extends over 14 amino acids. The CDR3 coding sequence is TGTGCCAGCAGAAAATTCGGGAGGGAATATGTCTACACCCTC. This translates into CASRKFGREYVYTL.

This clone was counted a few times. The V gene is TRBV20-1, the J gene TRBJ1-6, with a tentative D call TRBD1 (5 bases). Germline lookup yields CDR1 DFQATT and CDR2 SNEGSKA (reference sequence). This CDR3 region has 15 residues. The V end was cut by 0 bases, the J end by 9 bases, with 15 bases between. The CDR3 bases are TGCAGTGCTAGAGATAGGGGCAGGGATTCTTCACCCCTCCACTTT. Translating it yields CSARDRGRDSSPLHF.

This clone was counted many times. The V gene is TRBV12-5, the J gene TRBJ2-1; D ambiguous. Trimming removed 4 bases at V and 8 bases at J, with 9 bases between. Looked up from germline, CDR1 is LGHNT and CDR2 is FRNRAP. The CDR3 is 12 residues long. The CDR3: CASGYRLDEQFF. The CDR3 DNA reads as TGTGCTAGTGGTTATAGGCTCGATGAGCAGTTCTTC. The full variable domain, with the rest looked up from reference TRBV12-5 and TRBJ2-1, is DARVTQTPRHKVTEMGQEVTMRCQPILGHNTVFWYRQTMMQGLELLAYFRNRAPLDDSGMPKDRFSAEMPDATLATLKIQPSEPRDSAVYFCASGYRLDEQFFGPGTRLTVL.

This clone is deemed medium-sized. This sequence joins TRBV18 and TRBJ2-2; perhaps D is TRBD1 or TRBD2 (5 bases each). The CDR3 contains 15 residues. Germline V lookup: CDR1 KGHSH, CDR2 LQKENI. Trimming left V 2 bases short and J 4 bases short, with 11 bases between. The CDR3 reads CASSPSQGVTGELFF. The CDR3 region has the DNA TGTGCCAGCTCACCATCCCAGGGAGTCACCGGGGAGCTGTTTTTT.

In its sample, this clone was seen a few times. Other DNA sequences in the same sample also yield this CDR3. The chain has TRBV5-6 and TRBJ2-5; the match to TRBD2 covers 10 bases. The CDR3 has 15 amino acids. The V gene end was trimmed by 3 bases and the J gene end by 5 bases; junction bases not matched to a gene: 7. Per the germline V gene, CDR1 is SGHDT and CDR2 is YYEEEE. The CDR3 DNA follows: TGTGCCAGCAGCTGGAGCGGGGGGGCCTCGGAGACCCAGTACTTC. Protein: CASSWSGGASETQYF.

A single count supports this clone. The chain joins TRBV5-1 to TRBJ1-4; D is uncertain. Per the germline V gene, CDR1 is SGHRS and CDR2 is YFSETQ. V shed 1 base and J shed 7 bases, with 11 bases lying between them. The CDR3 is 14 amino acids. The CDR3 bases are TGCGCCAGCAGCTTGACGGAGCCGATTGAAAAACTGTTTTTT. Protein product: CASSLTEPIEKLFF.

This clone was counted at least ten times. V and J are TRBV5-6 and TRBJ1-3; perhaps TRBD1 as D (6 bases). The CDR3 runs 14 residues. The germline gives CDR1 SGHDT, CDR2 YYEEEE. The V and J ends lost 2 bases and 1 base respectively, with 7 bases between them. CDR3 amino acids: CASSLTGSGNTIYF. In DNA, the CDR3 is TGTGCCAGCAGCTTAACAGGGTCTGGAAACACCATATATTTT.

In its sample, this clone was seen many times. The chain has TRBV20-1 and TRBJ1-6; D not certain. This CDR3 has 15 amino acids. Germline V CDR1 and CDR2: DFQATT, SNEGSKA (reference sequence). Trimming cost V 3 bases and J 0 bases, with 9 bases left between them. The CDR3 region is CSASFASSYNSPLHF. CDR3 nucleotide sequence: TGCAGTGCTAGTTTCGCTAGCTCCTATAATTCACCCCTCCACTTT.

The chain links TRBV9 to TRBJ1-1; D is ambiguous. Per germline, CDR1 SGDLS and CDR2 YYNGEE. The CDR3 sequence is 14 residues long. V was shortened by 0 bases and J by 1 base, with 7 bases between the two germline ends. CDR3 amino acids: CASSVGPGNTEAFF. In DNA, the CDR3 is TGTGCCAGCAGCGTAGGCCCAGGGAACACTGAAGCTTTCTTT.

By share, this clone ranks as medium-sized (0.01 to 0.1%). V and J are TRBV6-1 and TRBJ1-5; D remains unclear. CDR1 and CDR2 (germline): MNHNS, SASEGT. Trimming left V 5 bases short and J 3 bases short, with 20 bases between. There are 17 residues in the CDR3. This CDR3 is CASSPSPYSNYNQPQHF. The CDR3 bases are TGTGCCAGCAGTCCGTCCCCCTACAGCAACTACAATCAGCCCCAGCATTTT.

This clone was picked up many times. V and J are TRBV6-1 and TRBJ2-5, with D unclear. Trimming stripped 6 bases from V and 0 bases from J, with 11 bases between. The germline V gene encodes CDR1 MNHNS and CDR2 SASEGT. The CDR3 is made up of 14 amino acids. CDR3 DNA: TGTGCCAGCAGCCCTACTTGGGACCAAGAGACCCAGTACTTC. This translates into CASSPTWDQETQYF.

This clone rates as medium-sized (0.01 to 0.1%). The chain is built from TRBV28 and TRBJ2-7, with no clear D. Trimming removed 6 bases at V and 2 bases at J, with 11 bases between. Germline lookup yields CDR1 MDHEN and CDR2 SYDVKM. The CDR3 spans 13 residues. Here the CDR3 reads CASSPWATYEQYF. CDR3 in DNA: TGTGCCAGCAGCCCTTGGGCCACCTACGAGCAGTACTTC.

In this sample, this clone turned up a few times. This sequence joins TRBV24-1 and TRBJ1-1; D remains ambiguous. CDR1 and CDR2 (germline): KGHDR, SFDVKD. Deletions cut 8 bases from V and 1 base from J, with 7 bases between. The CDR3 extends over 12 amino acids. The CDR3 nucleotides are TGTGCCACCACAGGACCGAACACTGAAGCTTTCTTT. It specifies CATTGPNTEAFF.

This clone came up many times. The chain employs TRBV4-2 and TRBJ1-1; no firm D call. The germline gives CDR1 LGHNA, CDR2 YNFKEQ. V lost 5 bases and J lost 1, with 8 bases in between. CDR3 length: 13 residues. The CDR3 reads CASSELGNTEAFF. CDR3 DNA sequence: TGTGCCAGCAGCGAATTAGGGAACACTGAAGCTTTCTTT.

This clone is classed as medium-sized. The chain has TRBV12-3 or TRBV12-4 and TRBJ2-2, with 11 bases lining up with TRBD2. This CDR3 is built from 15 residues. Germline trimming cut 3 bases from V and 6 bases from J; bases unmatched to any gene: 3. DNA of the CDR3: TGTGCCAGCAGTTTGGGTAGCGGGAGGGCCGGGGAGCTGTTTTTT. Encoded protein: CASSLGSGRAGELFF.

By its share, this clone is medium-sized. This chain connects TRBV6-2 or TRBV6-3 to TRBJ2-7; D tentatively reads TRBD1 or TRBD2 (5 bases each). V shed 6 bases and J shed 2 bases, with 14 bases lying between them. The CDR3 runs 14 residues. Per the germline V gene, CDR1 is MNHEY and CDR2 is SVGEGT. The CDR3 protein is CASRWDGAAYEQYF. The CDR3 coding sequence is TGTGCCAGCAGGTGGGACGGAGCTGCCTACGAGCAGTACTTC.

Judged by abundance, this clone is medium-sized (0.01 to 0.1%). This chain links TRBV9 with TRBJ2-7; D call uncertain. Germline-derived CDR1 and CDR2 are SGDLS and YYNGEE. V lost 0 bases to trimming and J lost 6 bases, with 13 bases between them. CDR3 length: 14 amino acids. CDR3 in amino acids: CASSVGTMGFEQYF. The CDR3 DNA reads TGTGCCAGCAGCGTAGGTACGATGGGGTTCGAGCAGTACTTC.

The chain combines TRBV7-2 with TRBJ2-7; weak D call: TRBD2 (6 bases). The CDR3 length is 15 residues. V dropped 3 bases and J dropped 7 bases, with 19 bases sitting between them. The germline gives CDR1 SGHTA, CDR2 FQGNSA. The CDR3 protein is CASSFRLSAGREQYF. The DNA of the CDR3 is TGTGCCAGCAGCTTCCGACTATCGGCGGGGCGGGAGCAGTACTTC.

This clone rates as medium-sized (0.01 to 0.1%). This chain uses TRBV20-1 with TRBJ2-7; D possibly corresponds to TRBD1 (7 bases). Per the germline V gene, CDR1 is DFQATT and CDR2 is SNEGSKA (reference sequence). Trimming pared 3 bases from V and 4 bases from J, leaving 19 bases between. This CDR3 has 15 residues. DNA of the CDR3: TGCAGTGCTAGTCGAGCGGCAGGGGGAGGATACGAGCAGTACTTC. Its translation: CSASRAAGGGYEQYF.

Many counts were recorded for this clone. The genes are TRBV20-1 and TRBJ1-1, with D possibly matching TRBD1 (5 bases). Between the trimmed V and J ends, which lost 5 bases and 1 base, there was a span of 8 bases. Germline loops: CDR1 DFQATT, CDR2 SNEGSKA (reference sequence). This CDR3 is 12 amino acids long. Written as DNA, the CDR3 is TGCAGTGCTGTTAGGGGGAACACTGAAGCTTTCTTT. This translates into CSAVRGNTEAFF.

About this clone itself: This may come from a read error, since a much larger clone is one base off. The CDR3 DNA reads TGCGCCAGCAGTCTAAAACGGGGCGTGATAGGATTGAACGCTGAAGCTTTCTTT. It is translated as CASSLKRGVIGLNAEAFF. This sequence joins TRBV4-1 and TRBJ1-1; D possibly corresponds to TRBD1 (5 bases). Germline V gene lookup returns CDR1 MGHRA and CDR2 YSYEKL. The CDR3 runs 18 residues.

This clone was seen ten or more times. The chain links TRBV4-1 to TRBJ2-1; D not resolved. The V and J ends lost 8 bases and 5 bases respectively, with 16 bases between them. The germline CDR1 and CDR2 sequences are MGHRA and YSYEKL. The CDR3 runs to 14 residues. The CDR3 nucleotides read TGCGCCAGCGGACGTGCCCTTGTGGACAATGAGCAGTTCTTC. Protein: CASGRALVDNEQFF.

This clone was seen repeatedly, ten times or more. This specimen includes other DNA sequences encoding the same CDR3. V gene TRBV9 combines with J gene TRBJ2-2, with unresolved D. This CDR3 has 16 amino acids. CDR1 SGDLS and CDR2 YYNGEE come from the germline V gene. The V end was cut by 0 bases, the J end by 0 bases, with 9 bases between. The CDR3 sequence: CASSVEGSPNTGELFF. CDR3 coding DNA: TGTGCCAGCAGCGTAGAGGGCAGCCCGAACACCGGGGAGCTGTTTTTT.